This T cell receptor beta chain is drawn from a study of cytomegalovirus exposure and HLA in healthy donors. Study as a whole: Roughly 179 million T cells yielded 120 million or so unique TCR beta sequences, as an earlier analysis found. Of the donors genotyped, some 400 in all, around 77% fell in the Caucasian-associated ancestry cluster. The study's findings and limits: A link between a missense DCLRE1C variant and TCR beta V- and J-gene trimming emerged from a later analysis.

To note about this clone: No antigen is known for it. At one end, the junction sequence differs from germline, possibly due to a read error.

The CDR3 runs 14 residues. The PCR contained 60 Vbeta and 13 Jbeta primers. Profiled with immunoSEQ multiplex PCR; TCRdb holds only in-frame clones, not every one. The repertoire holds approximately 210,000 clones, with approximately 80% as singletons. This sequence was found in a woman in her forties or fifties in good health and CMV-seropositive. The specimen was PBMCs. The V gene is TRBV23-1, the J gene TRBJ1-5; D may be TRBD1 (6 bases). TRBV23-1 is an ORF, and what it does is uncertain. The CDR3 nucleotides read TGTTCCTACTCCTACAGGGATTGCAATCAGCCCCAGCATTTT. Its protein product is CSYSYRDCNQPQHF.